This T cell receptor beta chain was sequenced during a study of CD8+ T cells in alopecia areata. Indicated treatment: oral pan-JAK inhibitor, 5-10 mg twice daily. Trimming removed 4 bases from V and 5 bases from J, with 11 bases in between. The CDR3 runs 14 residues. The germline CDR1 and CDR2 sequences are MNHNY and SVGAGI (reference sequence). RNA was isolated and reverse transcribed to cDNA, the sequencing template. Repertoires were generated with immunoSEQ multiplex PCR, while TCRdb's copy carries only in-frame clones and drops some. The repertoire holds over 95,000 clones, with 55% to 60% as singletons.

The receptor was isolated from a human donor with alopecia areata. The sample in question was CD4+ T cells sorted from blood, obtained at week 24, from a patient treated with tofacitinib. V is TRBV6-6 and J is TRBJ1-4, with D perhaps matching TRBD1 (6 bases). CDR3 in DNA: TGTGCCAGCAGTTCCCGACAGGACAATGAAAAACTGTTTTTT. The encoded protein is CASSSRQDNEKLFF.